The 18 T cell receptor beta chains below come from one sample, sequenced in a study of blood T cell repertoires in COVID-19. Profiled with immunoSEQ multiplex PCR; TCRdb holds only in-frame clones, not every one. The sample carries nearly 110,000 clones, about nine tenths recorded once. The sequencing input was peripheral blood. These TCRs come from a man over 45 with active or convalescent COVID-19.

V usage is TRBV28 and J usage is TRBJ1-5; a weak D match, TRBD1 (6 bases). Germline V gene lookup returns CDR1 MDHEN and CDR2 SYDVKM. There are 13 residues in the CDR3. Trimming stripped 5 bases from V and 3 bases from J, with 8 bases between. The CDR3 coding sequence is TGTGCCAGCAGTACAGGGTTCAATCAGCCCCAGCATTTT. This gives the protein CASSTGFNQPQHF. The full variable domain, completed using reference TRBV28 and TRBJ1-5, is DVKVTQSSRYLVKRTGEKVFLECVQDMDHENMFWYRQDPGLGLRLIYFSYDVKMKEKGDIPEGYSVSREKKERFSLILESASTNQTSMYLCASSTGFNQPQHFGDGTRLSIL.

The rearrangement joins TRBV7-9 to TRBJ1-5; a possible D gene is TRBD1 (5 bases). Germline V gene lookup returns CDR1 SEHNR and CDR2 FQNEAQ (reference sequence). The CDR3 consists of 13 residues. Trimming removed 1 base from V and 5 bases from J, with 6 bases in between. This CDR3 reads CASSLGGYQPQHF. The DNA for the CDR3 is TGTGCCAGCAGCTTAGGGGGCTATCAGCCCCAGCATTTT.

The V call is TRBV19, the J call TRBJ2-1; D may be TRBD2 (6 bases). The germline V gene has CDR1 LNHDA and CDR2 SQIVND (reference sequence). This CDR3 contains 15 residues. The ends were cut back, 6 bases at V and 2 bases at J, with 14 bases in the middle. CDR3 loop: CASRLTSDTYNEQFF. In DNA form, the CDR3 reads TGTGCCAGTAGACTGACTAGTGACACCTACAATGAGCAGTTCTTC.

The chain is built from TRBV9 and TRBJ1-1; possibly TRBD1 for D (6 bases). Germline-derived CDR1 and CDR2 are SGDLS and YYNGEE. The CDR3 is 13 amino acids. V lost 3 bases, J lost 5 bases, and 11 bases lay in between. The CDR3 sequence is CASSARGSTEAFF. CDR3 coding DNA: TGTGCCAGCAGCGCCAGGGGATCTACTGAAGCTTTCTTT.

V gene TRBV19 combines with J gene TRBJ2-2, with D possibly matching TRBD2 (5 bases). This CDR3 region has 13 residues. V lost 9 bases and J 7 bases, leaving 15 bases between the germline ends. Germline-derived CDR1 and CDR2 are LNHDA and SQIVND (reference sequence). CDR3 protein: CASFREGGGELFF. The CDR3 DNA is TGTGCCAGCTTCCGAGAGGGTGGCGGGGAGCTGTTTTTT.

This chain joins TRBV29-1 and TRBJ1-2; tentatively, D is TRBD1 (5 bases). Trimming took off 7 bases at V and 8 bases at J, with 14 bases between the two ends. The germline gives CDR1 SQVTM, CDR2 ANQGSEA. This CDR3 region has 11 residues. The CDR3 sequence is CSENSGQGYTF. CDR3 DNA sequence: TGCAGCGAAAACTCAGGGCAAGGCTACACCTTC.

This chain connects TRBV6-6 to TRBJ2-7; 13 bases map to TRBD2. V was clipped by 3 bases and J by 4 bases; unmatched bases: 3. CDR1 is MNHNY, CDR2 SVGAGI, per germline (reference sequence). The CDR3 contains 15 residues. CDR3 nucleotides: TGTGCCAGCAGTTATCGGACTAGCGGGAGTTACGAGCAGTACTTC. This translates into CASSYRTSGSYEQYF.

The genes are TRBV7-9 and TRBJ2-5; 7 bases match TRBD2. Germline assignment: CDR1 SEHNR and CDR2 FQNEAQ (reference sequence). The J segment lost 2 bases and the V segment lost 1 base, leaving 4 bases of the junction unmatched. The CDR3 length is 15 residues. Here the CDR3 reads CASSLGGRVQETQYF. The CDR3 nucleotides are TGTGCCAGCAGCTTAGGGGGGAGGGTTCAAGAGACCCAGTACTTC.

The genes are TRBV13 and TRBJ2-2, with D unresolved. Deletions cut 0 bases from V and 1 base from J, with 6 bases between. Looked up from germline, CDR1 is PRHDT and CDR2 is FYEKMQ (reference sequence). The CDR3 loop spans 15 amino acids. CDR3 loop: CASSLGAQNTGELFF. The DNA for the CDR3 is TGTGCCAGCAGCTTAGGAGCCCAGAACACCGGGGAGCTGTTTTTT.

DNA of the CDR3: TGTGCCAGTATTCGGGACACAACGAACACCGGGGAGCTGTTTTTT. This translates into CASIRDTTNTGELFF. The chain couples TRBV19 to TRBJ2-2; D is possibly TRBD1 (6 bases). The CDR3 has 15 amino acids. The V end was cut by 7 bases, the J end by 0 bases, with 12 bases between. Germline V gene data show CDR1 as LNHDA and CDR2 as SQIVND (reference sequence). Full variable domain (remainder filled in from reference TRBV19 and TRBJ2-2): DGGITQSPKYLFRKEGQNVTLSCEQNLNHDAMYWYRQDPGQGLRLIYYSQIVNDFQKGDIAEGYSVSREKKESFPLTVTSAQKNPTAFYLCASIRDTTNTGELFFGEGSRLTVL.

The rearrangement links TRBV19 to TRBJ1-5; D uncertain. Looked up from germline, CDR1 is LNHDA and CDR2 is SQIVND (reference sequence). The CDR3 length is 11 residues. V gave up 10 bases and J gave up 4 bases, with 8 bases separating them. This CDR3 is CATGGNQPQHF. DNA for the CDR3: TGTGCCACCGGAGGGAATCAGCCCCAGCATTTT.

This clone was counted only a few times. The V call is TRBV28, the J call TRBJ2-7, with D tentatively TRBD2 (5 bases). This CDR3 has 15 amino acids. CDR1 and CDR2 from the germline V gene are MDHEN and SYDVKM. Trimming removed 7 bases at V and 1 base at J, with 17 bases between. The chain's CDR3 is CASTPAGAASYEQYF. Here the CDR3 DNA reads TGTGCCAGCACCCCGGCGGGCGCAGCTTCCTACGAGCAGTACTTC.

The chain has TRBV15 and TRBJ1-1; D not resolved. Germline loops: CDR1 LNHNV, CDR2 YYDKDF (reference sequence). The CDR3 runs to 12 residues. Trimming left V 8 bases short and J 4 bases short, with 11 bases between. The CDR3 DNA is TGTGCCACCCAAATTGGGAGCACTGAAGCTTTCTTT. Translation: CATQIGSTEAFF.

This clone has only a few counts. V is TRBV5-1 and J is TRBJ2-5, with D possibly matching TRBD2 (5 bases). V dropped 0 bases and J dropped 1 base, with 7 bases sitting between them. The CDR3 extends over 14 amino acids. Germline V lookup: CDR1 SGHRS, CDR2 YFSETQ. In nucleotides, the CDR3 is TGCGCCAGCAGCTTGGGAGGGATCCAAGAGACCCAGTACTTC. This codes for CASSLGGIQETQYF.

The rearrangement uses TRBV19 and TRBJ1-5, with 7 bases identical to TRBD1. The CDR3 is made up of 13 amino acids. Trimming at V came to 8 bases and at J to 7 bases, leaving 8 bases not matched to a gene. Looked up from germline, CDR1 is LNHDA and CDR2 is SQIVND (reference sequence). CDR3 loop: CASEDRDQQPQHF. CDR3 coding DNA: TGTGCCAGTGAAGACAGGGACCAGCAGCCCCAGCATTTT.

This clone occurred once. This chain uses TRBV28 with TRBJ1-6, with 7 bases lining up with TRBD1. V was clipped by 6 bases and J by 11 bases; unmatched bases: 13. Germline CDR1 is MDHEN and CDR2 is SYDVKM. The CDR3 has 15 residues. This CDR3 reads CASRALDRLSTPLHF. Here the CDR3 DNA reads TGTGCCAGCAGAGCACTGGACAGGTTGTCGACACCCCTCCACTTT.

The V gene is TRBV2, the J gene TRBJ2-3; unclear D gene. CDR1 and CDR2 from the germline V gene are SNHLY and FYNNEI. The CDR3 is 13 amino acids. V lost 2 bases, J lost 7 bases, and 10 bases lay in between. As DNA, the CDR3 is TGTGCCAGCAGTGAACTATTTGAAAATACGCAGTATTTT. It specifies CASSELFENTQYF.

The V gene is TRBV19, the J gene TRBJ1-1, with TRBD1 identical over 9 bases. The V and J ends lost 6 bases and 1 base, in that order; junction bases with no gene match: 6. CDR1 LNHDA and CDR2 SQIVND come from the germline V gene (reference sequence). CDR3 length: 15 residues. DNA of the CDR3: TGTGCCAGTAGAAAGTCGGGACAGGGGAACACTGAAGCTTTCTTT. Its translation: CASRKSGQGNTEAFF. The entire variable domain, with the rest obtained from reference TRBV19 and TRBJ1-1, is as follows: DGGITQSPKYLFRKEGQNVTLSCEQNLNHDAMYWYRQDPGQGLRLIYYSQIVNDFQKGDIAEGYSVSREKKESFPLTVTSAQKNPTAFYLCASRKSGQGNTEAFFGQGTRLTVV.